This record concerns one T cell receptor (beta chain) sequence. Its antigen remains unknown. Autoimmune disease history or systemic immunosuppression barred patients. The germline V gene encodes CDR1 MNHEY and CDR2 SMNVEV (reference sequence). The ends were cut back, 0 bases at V and 7 bases at J, with 8 bases in the middle. CDR3 size: 13 residues. The data are from a study of OX40 agonist ivuxolimab in advanced cancers. Study-wide background: Ivuxolimab, which is an agonistic anti-OX40 (CD134) antibody, was administered to the patients.

Some clones are missing from TCRdb's copy, which holds only in-frame ones; the method was immunoSEQ multiplex PCR. The sample lists 66,000 or so clones, around 85% occurring once. Study-level results: On average, a greater number of expanded clones characterised CD8+ T cells relative to CD4+.

The sequenced sample was CD4+ or CD8+ T cells sorted from blood, obtained in a trial of the OX40 agonist ivuxolimab. This receptor was identified in an adult with an advanced solid tumor such as melanoma, head and neck, liver or kidney cancer. The V and J genes are TRBV27 and TRBJ2-3, with D perhaps matching TRBD1 (5 bases). CDR3 bases: TGTGCCAGCAGTTTATCGACAGCGAATACGCAGTATTTT. Translated, it gives CASSLSTANTQYF.